This T cell receptor (beta chain) stems from a study of HIV-infected children after antiretroviral therapy interruption. The overall study: Recorded EBV and CMV exposure existed for most children. Interruption-arm samples span weeks 0, 12, interruption end (24 or 48), and about 3 years post-study.

Stated treatment: PENTA 11 planned treatment interruption arm or continuous ART arm. From thawed PBMCs, naive CD4+ CD45RA+ CD45RO- T cells were sorted. Points from the study as a whole: Sorted CD45RA+ naive cells might include minor non-naive CD45RA+ cells.

This clonotype was seen repeatedly, ten times or more. Its antigen is unknown. Losses at the gene ends were 6 bases for V and 2 bases for J; bases not matched to a gene: 10. This CDR3 is built from 15 residues. The germline CDR1 and CDR2 sequences are MNHGY and SVAAGI. Unique molecular identifiers were included in an RNA-based 3' RACE TCR library. TCRdb recomputed calls from the 3' RACE reads with MiXCR, one row per CDR3 protein. The sample carries some 51,000 distinct CDR3 sequences, about 4.3% recorded once. The chain has TRBV6-9 and TRBJ2-7; 7 nucleotides agree with TRBD1. The clonotype comes from a pool of human donors with HIV. This sample comprised CD45RA+ CD4+ T cells from PBMCs, pooled from several time points, obtained from a donor given antiretroviral therapy, either interrupted or continuous. Subset meaning: naive CD4+ CD45RA+ CD45RO- T cells. The CDR3 region is CASRNPMTGPYEQYF. The CDR3 region has the DNA TGTGCCAGCAGGAACCCTATGACAGGGCCCTACGAGCAGTACTTC.